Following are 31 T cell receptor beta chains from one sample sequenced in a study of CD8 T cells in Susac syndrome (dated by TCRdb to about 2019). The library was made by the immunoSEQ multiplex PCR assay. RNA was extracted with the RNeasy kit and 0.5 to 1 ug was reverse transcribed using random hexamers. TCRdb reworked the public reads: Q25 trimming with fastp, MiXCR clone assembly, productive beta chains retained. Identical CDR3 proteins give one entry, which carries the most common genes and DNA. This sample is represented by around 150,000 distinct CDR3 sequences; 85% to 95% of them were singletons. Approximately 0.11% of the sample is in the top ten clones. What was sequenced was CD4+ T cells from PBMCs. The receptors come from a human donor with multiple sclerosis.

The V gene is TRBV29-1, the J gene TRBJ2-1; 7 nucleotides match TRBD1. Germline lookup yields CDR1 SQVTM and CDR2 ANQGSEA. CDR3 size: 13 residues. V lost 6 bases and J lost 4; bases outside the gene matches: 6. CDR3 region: CSVRQGTYNEQFF. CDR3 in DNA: TGCAGCGTCCGACAGGGCACTTACAATGAGCAGTTCTTC.

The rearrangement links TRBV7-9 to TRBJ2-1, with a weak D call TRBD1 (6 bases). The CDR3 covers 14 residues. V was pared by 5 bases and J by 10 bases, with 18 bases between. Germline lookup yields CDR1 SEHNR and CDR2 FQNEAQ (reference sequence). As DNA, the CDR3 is TGTGCCAGCAGCCTGGGCCTGGACAGTCGGGAGCAGTTCTTC. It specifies CASSLGLDSREQFF. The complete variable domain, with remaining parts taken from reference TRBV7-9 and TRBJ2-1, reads DTGVSQNPRHKITKRGQNVTFRCDPISEHNRLYWYRQTLGQGPEFLTYFQNEAQLEKSRLLSDRFSAERPKGSFSTLEIQRTEQGDSAMYLCASSLGLDSREQFFGPGTRLTVL.

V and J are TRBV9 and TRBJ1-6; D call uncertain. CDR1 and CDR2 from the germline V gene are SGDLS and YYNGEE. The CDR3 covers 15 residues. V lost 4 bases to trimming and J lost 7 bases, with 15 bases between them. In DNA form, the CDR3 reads TGTGCCAGCAGCCCCGAGCGGGTTGGGAATTCACCCCTCCACTTT. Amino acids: CASSPERVGNSPLHF.

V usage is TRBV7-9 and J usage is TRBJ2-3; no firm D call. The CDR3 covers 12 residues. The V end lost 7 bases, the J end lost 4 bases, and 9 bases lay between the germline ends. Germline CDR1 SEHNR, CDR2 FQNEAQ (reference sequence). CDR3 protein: CASTEVADTQYF. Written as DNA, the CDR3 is TGTGCCAGCACCGAAGTTGCAGATACGCAGTATTTT.

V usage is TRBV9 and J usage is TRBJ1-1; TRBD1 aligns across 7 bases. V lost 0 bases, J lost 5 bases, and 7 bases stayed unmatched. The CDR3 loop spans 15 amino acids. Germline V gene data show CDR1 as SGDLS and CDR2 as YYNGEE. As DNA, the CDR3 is TGTGCCAGCAGCGTAGCTACAGACAGGGTTACTGAAGCTTTCTTT. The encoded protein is CASSVATDRVTEAFF.

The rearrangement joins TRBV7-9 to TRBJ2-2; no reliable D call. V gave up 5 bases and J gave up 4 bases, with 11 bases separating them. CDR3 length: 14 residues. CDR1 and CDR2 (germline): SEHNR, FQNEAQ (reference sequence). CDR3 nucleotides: TGTGCCAGCAGCCAAGACTCGATCACCGGGGAGCTGTTTTTT. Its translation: CASSQDSITGELFF.

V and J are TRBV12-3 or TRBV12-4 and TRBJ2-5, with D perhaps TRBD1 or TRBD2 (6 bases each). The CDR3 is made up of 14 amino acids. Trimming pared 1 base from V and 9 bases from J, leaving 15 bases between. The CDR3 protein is CASSLGGARGSQYF. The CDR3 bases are TGTGCCAGCAGTTTAGGGGGGGCGCGGGGTTCCCAGTACTTC.

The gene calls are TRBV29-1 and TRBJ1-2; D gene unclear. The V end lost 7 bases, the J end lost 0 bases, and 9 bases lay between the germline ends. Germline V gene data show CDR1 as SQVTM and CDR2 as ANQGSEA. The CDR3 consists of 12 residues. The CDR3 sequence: CSGATSNYGYTF. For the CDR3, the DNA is TGCAGCGGGGCCACCTCTAACTATGGCTACACCTTC.

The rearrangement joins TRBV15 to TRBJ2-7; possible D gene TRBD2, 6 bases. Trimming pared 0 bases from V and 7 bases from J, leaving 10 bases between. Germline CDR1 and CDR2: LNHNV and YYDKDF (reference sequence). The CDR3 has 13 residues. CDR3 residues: CATSRDGGSEQYF. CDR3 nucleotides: TGTGCCACCAGCAGAGATGGGGGGAGTGAGCAGTACTTC.

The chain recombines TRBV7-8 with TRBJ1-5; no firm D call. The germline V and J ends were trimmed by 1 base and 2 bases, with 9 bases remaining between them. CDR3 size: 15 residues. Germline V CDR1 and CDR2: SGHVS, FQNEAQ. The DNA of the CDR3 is TGTGCCAGCAGCTTAGTGCTTGACGGCAATCAGCCCCAGCATTTT. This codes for CASSLVLDGNQPQHF.

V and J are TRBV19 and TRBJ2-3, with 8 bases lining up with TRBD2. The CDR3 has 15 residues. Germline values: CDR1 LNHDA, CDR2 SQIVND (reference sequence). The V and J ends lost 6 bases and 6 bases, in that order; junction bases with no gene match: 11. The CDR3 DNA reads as TGTGCCAGTAGCCCCTCGGGGGGGGCTGGGGATACGCAGTATTTT. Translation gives CASSPSGGAGDTQYF.

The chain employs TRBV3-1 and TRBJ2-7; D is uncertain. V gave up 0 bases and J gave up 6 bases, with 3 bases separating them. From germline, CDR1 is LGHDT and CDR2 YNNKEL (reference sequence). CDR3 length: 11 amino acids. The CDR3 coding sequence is TGTGCCAGCAGCCAAGATAGCGAGCAGTACTTC. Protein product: CASSQDSEQYF.

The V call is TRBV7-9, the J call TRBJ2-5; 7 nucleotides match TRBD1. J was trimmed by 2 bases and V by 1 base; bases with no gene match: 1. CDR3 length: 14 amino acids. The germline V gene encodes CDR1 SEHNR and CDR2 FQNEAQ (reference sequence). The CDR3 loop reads CASSLEDRQETQYF. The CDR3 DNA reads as TGTGCCAGCAGCTTAGAGGACAGGCAAGAGACCCAGTACTTC.

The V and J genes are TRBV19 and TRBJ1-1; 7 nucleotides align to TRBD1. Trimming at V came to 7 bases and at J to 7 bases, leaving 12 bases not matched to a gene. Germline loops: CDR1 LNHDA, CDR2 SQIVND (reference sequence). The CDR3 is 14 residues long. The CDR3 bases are TGTGCCAGTACCTCCACGCCGGGACAGCTTGAAGCTTTCTTT. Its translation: CASTSTPGQLEAFF.

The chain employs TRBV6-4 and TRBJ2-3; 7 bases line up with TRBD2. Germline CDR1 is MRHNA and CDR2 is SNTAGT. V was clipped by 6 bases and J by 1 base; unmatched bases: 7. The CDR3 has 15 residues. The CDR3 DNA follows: TGTGCCAGCAGACCGTCTAGCGGAGGCACAGATACGCAGTATTTT. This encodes CASRPSSGGTDTQYF.

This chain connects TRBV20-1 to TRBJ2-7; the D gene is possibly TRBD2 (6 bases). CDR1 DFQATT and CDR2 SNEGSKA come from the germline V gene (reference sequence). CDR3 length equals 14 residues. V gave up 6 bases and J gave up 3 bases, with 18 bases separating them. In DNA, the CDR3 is TGCAGTGCCGAAGCTGGGAGGAGGGACTACGAGCAGTACTTC. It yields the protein CSAEAGRRDYEQYF.

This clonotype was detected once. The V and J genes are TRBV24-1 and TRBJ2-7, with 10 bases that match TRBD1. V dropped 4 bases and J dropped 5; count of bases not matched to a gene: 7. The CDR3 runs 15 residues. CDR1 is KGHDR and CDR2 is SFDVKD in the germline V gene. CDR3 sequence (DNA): TGTGCCACCAGTGACCCAGGACAGGGGGTCGACGAGCAGTACTTC. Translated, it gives CATSDPGQGVDEQYF.

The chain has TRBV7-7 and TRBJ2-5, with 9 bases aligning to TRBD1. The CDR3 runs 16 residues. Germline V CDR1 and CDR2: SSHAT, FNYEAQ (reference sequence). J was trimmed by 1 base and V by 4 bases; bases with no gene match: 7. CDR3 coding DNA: TGTGCCAGCAGCTCCTTCTCGGGACAGGGCCAAGAGACCCAGTACTTC. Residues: CASSSFSGQGQETQYF.

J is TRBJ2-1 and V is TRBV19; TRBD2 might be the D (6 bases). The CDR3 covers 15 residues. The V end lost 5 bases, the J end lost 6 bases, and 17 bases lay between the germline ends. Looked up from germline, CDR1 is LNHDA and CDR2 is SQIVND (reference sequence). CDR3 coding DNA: TGTGCCAGTAGTTCCAACGGCGTCGGGGGCAATGAGCAGTTCTTC. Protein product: CASSSNGVGGNEQFF.

The CDR3 nucleotides are TGCAGTGCTAGGTGGGACAGGGTGACTGAAGCTTTCTTT. Translated: CSARWDRVTEAFF. The chain couples TRBV20-1 to TRBJ1-1; 9 bases map to TRBD1. J was trimmed by 5 bases and V by 3 bases; bases with no gene match: 4. CDR3 length: 13 residues. Germline-derived CDR1 and CDR2 are DFQATT and SNEGSKA (reference sequence).

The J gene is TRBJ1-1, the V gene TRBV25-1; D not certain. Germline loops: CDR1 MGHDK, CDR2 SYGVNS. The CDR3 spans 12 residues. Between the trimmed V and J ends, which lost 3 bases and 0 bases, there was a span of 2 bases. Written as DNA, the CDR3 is TGTGCCAGCAGTGACCTGAACACTGAAGCTTTCTTT. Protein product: CASSDLNTEAFF. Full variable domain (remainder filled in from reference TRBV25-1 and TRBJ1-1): EADIYQTPRYLVIGTGKKITLECSQTMGHDKMYWYQQDPGMELHLIHYSYGVNSTEKGDLSSESTVSRIRTEHFPLTLESARPSHTSQYLCASSDLNTEAFFGQGTRLTVV.

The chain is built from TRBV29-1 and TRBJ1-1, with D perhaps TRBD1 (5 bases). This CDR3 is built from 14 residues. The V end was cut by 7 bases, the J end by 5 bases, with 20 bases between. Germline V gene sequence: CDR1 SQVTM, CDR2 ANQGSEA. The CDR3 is CSADPHGGRTEAFF. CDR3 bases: TGCAGCGCAGACCCACATGGGGGTCGTACTGAAGCTTTCTTT.

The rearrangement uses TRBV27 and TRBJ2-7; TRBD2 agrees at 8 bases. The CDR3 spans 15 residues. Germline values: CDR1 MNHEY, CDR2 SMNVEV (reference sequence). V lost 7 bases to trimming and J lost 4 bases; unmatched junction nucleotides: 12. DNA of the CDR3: TGTGCCAGCAAAGAAGGGGGGACTAGTCGGTACGAGCAGTACTTC. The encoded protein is CASKEGGTSRYEQYF.

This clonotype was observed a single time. Here the CDR3 DNA reads TGTGCCAGCAGCCAAGATCCCCGGGGTGCCGGGGAGCTGTTTTTT. It is translated as CASSQDPRGAGELFF. The chain uses TRBV3-1 and TRBJ2-2, with D possibly matching TRBD2 (5 bases). Per the germline V gene, CDR1 is LGHDT and CDR2 is YNNKEL (reference sequence). The V end lost 0 bases, the J end lost 6 bases, and 11 bases lay between the germline ends. The CDR3 totals 15 residues.

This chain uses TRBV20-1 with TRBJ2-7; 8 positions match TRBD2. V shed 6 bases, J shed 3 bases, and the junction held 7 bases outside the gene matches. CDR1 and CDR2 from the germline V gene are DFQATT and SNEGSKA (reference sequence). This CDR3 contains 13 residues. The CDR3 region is CSASAGGGYEQYF. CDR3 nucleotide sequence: TGCAGTGCATCGGCGGGAGGCGGCTACGAGCAGTACTTC.

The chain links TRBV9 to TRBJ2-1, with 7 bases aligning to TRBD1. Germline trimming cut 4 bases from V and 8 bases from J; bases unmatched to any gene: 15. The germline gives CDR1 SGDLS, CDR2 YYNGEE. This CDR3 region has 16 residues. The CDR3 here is CASSTRQGTLSDEQFF. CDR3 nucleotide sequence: TGTGCCAGCAGCACCCGACAGGGAACCCTCTCCGATGAGCAGTTCTTC.

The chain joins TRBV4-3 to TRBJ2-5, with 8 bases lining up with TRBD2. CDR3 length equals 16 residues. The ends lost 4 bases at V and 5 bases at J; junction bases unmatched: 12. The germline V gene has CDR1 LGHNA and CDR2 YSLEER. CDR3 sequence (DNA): TGCGCCAGCAGCCGGTCCGCGGGGGGCGCAGGGGAGACCCAGTACTTC. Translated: CASSRSAGGAGETQYF.

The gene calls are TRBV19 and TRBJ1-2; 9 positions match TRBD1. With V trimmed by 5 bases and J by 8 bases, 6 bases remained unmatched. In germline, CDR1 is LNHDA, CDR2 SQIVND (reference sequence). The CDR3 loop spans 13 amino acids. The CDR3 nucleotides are TGTGCCAGTAGTCTCCGGGACAGGGAGGGCTACACCTTC. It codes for CASSLRDREGYTF.

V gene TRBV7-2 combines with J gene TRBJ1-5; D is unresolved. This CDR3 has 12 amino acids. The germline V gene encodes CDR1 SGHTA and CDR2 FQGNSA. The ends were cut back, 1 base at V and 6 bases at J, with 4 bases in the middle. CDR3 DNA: TGTGCCAGCAGCTTAGGGGCTCAGCCCCAGCATTTT. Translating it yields CASSLGAQPQHF. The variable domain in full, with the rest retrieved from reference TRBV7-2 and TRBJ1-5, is GAGVSQSPSNKVTEKGKDVELRCDPISGHTALYWYRQSLGQGLEFLIYFQGNSAPDKSGLPSDRFSAERTGGSVSTLTIQRTQQEDSAVYLCASSLGAQPQHFGDGTRLSIL.

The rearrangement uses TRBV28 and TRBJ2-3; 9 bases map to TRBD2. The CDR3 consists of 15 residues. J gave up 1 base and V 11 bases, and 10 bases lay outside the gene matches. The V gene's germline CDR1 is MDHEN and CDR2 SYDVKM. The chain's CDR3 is CAAGVSGRGTDTQYF. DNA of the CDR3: TGTGCCGCCGGGGTTAGCGGGAGAGGCACAGATACGCAGTATTTT. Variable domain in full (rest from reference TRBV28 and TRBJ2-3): DVKVTQSSRYLVKRTGEKVFLECVQDMDHENMFWYRQDPGLGLRLIYFSYDVKMKEKGDIPEGYSVSREKKERFSLILESASTNQTSMYLCAAGVSGRGTDTQYFGPGTRLTVL.

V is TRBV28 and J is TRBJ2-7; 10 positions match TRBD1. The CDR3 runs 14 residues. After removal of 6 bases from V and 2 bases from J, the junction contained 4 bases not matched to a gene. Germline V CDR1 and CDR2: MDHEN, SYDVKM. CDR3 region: CASRGQGGTYEQYF. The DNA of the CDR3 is TGTGCCAGCAGAGGACAGGGGGGGACCTACGAGCAGTACTTC.